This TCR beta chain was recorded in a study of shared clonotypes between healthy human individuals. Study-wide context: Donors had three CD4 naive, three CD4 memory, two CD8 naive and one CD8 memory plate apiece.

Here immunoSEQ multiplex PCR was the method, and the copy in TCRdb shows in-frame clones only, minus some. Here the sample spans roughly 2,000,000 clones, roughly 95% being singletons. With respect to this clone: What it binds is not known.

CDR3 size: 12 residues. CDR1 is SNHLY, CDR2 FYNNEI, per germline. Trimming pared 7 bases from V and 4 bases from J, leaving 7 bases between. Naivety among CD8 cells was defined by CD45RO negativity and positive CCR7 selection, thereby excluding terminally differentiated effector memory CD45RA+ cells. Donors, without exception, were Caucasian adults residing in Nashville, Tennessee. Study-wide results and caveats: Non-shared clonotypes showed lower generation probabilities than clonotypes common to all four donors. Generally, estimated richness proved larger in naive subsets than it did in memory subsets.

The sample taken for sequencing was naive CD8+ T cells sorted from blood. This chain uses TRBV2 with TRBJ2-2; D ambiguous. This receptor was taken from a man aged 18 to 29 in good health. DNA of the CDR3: TGTGCCAGCACCAGGACCACCGGGGAGCTGTTTTTT. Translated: CASTRTTGELFF.